The clone carrying this T cell receptor (beta chain) showed up just a few times. Construction of the TCRbeta library involved unique molecular identifiers. TCRdb re-called the PCR reads with MiXCR, one entry per CDR3 protein. The sample lists about 610,000 distinct CDR3 sequences; about 10% were seen once. The source of the sample is a study of T-cell reconstitution after alpha-beta-depleted transplantation in children. With V trimmed by 6 bases and J by 2 bases, 12 bases remained unmatched. The CDR3 spans 17 residues. The V gene's germline CDR1 is KGHDR and CDR2 SFDVKD. The clonotype originates from a human donor who donated a stem cell graft to a child with acute myeloid leukemia. The sample in question was PBMCs from the stem cell graft donor, obtained from the stem cell graft. V gene TRBV24-1 combines with J gene TRBJ2-1, with 7 bases matching TRBD1. CDR3 protein: CATSPGGIPRPYNEQFF. The CDR3 DNA follows: TGTGCCACCAGTCCAGGGGGTATCCCCAGGCCCTACAATGAGCAGTTCTTC.